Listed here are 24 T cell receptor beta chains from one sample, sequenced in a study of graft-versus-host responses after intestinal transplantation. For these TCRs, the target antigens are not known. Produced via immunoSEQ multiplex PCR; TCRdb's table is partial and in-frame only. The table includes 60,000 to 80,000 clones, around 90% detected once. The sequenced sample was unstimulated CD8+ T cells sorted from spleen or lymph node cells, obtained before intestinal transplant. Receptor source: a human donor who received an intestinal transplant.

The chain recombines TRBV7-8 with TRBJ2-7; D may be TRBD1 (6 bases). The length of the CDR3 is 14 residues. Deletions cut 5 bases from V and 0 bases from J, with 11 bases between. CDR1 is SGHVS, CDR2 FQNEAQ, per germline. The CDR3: CASSPTGPSYEQYF. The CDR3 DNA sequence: TGTGCCAGCAGCCCCACAGGGCCCTCCTACGAGCAGTACTTC.

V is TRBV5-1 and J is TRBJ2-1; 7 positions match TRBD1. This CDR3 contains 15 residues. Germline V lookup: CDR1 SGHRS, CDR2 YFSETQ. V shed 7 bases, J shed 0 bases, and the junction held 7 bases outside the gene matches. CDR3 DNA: TGCGCCAGCTCTGAGGGGGACAGCTCCTACAATGAGCAGTTCTTC. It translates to CASSEGDSSYNEQFF.

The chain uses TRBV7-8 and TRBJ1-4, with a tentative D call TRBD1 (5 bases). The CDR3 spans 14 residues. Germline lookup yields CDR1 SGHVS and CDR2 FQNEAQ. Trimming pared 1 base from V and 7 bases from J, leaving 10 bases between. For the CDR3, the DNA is TGTGCCAGCAGCTTAGTACCGGGGGGTGAAAAACTGTTTTTT. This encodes CASSLVPGGEKLFF.

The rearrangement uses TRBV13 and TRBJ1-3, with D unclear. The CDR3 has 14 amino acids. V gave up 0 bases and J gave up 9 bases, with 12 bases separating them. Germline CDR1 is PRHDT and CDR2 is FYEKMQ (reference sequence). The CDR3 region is CASSLGGDPGTIYF. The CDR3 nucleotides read TGTGCCAGCAGCTTAGGTGGCGACCCAGGCACCATATATTTT.

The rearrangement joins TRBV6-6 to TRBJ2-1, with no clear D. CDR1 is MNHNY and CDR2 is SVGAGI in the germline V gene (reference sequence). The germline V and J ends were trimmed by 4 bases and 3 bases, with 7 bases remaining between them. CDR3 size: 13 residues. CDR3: CASSSSFYNEQFF. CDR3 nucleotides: TGTGCCAGCAGTTCGTCTTTCTACAATGAGCAGTTCTTC.

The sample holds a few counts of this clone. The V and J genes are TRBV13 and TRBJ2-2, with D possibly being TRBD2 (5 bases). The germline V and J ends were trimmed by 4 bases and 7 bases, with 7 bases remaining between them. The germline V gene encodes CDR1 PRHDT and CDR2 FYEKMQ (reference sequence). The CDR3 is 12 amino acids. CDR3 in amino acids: CASSSGGGELFF. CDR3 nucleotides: TGTGCCAGCAGCTCCGGAGGCGGGGAGCTGTTTTTT.

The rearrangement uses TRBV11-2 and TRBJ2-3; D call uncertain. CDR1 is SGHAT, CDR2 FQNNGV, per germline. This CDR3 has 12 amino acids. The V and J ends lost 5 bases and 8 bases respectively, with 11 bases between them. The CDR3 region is CASSATTGTQYF. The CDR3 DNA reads TGTGCCAGCAGCGCCACCACGGGTACGCAGTATTTT.

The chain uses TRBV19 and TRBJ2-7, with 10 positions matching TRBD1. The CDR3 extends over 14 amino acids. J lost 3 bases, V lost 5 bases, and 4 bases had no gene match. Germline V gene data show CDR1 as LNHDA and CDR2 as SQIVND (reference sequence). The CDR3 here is CASSPGQGGYEQYF. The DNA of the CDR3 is TGTGCCAGTAGTCCCGGACAGGGGGGCTACGAGCAGTACTTC.

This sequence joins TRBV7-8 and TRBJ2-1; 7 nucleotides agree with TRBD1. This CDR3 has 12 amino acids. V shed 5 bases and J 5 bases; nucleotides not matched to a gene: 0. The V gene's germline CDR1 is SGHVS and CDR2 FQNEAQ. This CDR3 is CASSQGDNEQFF. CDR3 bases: TGTGCCAGCAGCCAGGGGGACAATGAGCAGTTCTTC.

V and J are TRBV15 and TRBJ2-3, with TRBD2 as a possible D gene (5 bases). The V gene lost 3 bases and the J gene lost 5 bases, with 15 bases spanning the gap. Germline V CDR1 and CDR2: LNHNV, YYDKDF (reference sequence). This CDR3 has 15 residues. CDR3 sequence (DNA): TGTGCCACCAGCAGGGACTTGATCAAGGGAGATACGCAGTATTTT. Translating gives CATSRDLIKGDTQYF.

CDR3 residues: CASIRGDSAGYTF. The CDR3 DNA is TGTGCCAGCATCAGGGGGGACAGCGCTGGCTACACCTTC. The chain couples TRBV7-9 to TRBJ1-2; the match to TRBD1 covers 7 bases. V shed 7 bases and J 7 bases; nucleotides not matched to a gene: 9. The CDR3 loop spans 13 amino acids. The germline gives CDR1 SEHNR, CDR2 FQNEAQ (reference sequence).

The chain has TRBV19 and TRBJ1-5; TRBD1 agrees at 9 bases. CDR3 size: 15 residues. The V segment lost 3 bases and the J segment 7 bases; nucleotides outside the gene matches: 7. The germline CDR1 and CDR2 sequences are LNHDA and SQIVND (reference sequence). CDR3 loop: CASSIGTGKEQPQHF. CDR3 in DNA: TGTGCCAGTAGTATCGGGACAGGGAAAGAGCAGCCCCAGCATTTT.

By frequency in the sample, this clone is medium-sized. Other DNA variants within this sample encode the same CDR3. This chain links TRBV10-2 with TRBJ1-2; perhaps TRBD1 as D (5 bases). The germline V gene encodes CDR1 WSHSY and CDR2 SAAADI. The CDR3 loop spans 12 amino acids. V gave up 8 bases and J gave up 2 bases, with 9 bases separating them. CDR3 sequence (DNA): TGCGCCAGCTCCCCAGGGAACTATGGCTACACCTTC. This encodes CASSPGNYGYTF.

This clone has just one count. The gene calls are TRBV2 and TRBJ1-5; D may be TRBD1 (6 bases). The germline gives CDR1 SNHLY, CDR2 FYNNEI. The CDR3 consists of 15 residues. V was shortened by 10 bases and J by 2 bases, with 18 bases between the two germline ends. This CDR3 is CAIKGGGSGNQPQHF. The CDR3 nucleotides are TGTGCCATCAAAGGGGGGGGCTCTGGCAATCAGCCCCAGCATTTT.

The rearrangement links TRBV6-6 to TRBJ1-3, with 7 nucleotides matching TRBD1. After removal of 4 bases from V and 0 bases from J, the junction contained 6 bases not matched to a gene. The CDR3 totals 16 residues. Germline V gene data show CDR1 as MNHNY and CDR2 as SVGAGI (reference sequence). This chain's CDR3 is CASSLGQDFSGNTIYF. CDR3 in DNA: TGTGCCAGCAGTTTAGGACAGGACTTCTCTGGAAACACCATATATTTT.

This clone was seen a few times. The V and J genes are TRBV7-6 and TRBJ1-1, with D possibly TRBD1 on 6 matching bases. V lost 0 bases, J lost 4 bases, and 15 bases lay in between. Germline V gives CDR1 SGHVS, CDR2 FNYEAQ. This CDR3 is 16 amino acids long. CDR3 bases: TGTGCCAGCAGCTTAGCGCCAACAGGGTTCGCCACTGAAGCTTTCTTT. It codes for CASSLAPTGFATEAFF.

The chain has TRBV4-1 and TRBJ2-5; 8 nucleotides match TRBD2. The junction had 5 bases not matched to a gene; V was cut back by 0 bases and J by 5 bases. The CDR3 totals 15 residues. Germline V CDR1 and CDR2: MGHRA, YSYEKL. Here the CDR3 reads CASSQDRGGGETQYF. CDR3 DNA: TGCGCCAGCAGCCAAGATCGGGGCGGGGGGGAGACCCAGTACTTC.

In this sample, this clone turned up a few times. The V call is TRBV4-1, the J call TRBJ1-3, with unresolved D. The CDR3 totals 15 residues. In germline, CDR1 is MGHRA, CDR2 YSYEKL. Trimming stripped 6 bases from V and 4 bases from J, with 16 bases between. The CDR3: CASRGEGSLGNTIYF. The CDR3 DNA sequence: TGCGCCAGCAGAGGCGAGGGATCCCTCGGAAACACCATATATTTT.

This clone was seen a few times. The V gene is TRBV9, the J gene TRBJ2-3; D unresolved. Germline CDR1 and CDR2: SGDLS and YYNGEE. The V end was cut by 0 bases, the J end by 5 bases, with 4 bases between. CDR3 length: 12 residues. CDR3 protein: CASSVDGDTQYF. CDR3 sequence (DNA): TGTGCCAGCAGCGTAGACGGAGATACGCAGTATTTT.

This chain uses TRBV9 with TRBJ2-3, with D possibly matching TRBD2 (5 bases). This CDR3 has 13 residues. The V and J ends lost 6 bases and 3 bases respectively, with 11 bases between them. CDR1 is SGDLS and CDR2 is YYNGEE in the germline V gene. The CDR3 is CASTNGLTDTQYF. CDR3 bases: TGTGCCAGCACCAATGGACTGACAGATACGCAGTATTTT.

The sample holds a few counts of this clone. Written as DNA, the CDR3 is TGTGCCAGCAGCCACGGGGTGTCTGAGACCCAGTACTTC. Protein product: CASSHGVSETQYF. The chain joins TRBV5-4 to TRBJ2-5; D is possibly TRBD2 (5 bases). The CDR3 is 13 amino acids. With 4 bases removed from V and 5 bases from J, the gap between germline ends came to 12 bases. Germline CDR1 and CDR2: SGHNT and YYREEE (reference sequence).

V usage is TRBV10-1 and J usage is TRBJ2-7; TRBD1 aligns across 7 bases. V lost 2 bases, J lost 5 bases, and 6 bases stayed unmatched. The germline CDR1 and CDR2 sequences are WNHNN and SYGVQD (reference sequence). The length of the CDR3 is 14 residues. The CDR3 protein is CASSETQGWDEQYF. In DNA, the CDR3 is TGCGCCAGCAGTGAGACACAGGGGTGGGACGAGCAGTACTTC.

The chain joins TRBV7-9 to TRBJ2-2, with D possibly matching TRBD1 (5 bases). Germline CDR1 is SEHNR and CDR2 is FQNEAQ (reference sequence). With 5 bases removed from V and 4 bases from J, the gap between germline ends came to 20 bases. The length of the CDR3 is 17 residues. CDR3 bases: TGTGCCAGCAGCCCCCTCCCCCCCGGACACCCCACCGGGGAGCTGTTTTTT. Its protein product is CASSPLPPGHPTGELFF.

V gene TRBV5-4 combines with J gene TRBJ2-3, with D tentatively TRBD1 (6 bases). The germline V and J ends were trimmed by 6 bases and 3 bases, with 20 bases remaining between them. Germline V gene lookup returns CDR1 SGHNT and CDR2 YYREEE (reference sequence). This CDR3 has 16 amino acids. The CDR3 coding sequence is TGTGCCAGCACTCGAACCCCGGGACAATGGACAGATACGCAGTATTTT. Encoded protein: CASTRTPGQWTDTQYF.